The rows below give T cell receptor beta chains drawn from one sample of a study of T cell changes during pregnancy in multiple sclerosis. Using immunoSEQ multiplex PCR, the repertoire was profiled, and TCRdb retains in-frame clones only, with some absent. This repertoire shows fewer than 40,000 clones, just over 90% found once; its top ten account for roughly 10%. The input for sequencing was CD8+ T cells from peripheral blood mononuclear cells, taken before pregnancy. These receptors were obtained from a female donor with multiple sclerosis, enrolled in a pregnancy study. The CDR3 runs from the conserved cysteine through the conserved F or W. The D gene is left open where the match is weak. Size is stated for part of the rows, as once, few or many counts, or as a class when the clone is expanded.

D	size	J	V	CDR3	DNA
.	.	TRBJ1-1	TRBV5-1	CASSFGTLNTEAFF	TGCGCCAGCAGCTTCGGGACACTTAACACTGAAGCTTTCTTT
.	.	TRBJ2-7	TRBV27	CASSLSYLADSYEQYF	TGTGCCAGCAGTTTATCGTACCTAGCAGACTCCTACGAGCAGTACTTC
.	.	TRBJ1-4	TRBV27	CASSLGSGVDEKLFF	TGTGCCAGCAGTTTAGGGTCAGGGGTTGATGAAAAACTGTTTTTT
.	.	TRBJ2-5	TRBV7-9	CASSSGLQETQYF	TGTGCCAGCAGCTCCGGACTCCAAGAGACCCAGTACTTC
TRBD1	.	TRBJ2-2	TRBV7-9	CASSSPGTGGPPAGELFF	TGTGCCAGCAGCTCCCCCGGGACAGGGGGCCCCCCTGCCGGGGAGCTGTTTTTT
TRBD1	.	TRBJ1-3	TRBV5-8	CASSLGQVSGNTIYF	TGTGCCAGCAGCCTGGGACAGGTCTCTGGAAACACCATATATTTT
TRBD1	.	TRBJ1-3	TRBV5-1	CASSLGQGRDTIYF	TGCGCCAGCAGCTTGGGACAGGGACGGGACACCATATATTTT
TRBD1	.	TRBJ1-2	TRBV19	CATPLGDRAVSYGYTF	TGTGCCACCCCTTTAGGGGACAGGGCAGTCTCCTATGGCTACACCTTC
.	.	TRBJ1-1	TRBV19	CASSIVSQGITEAFF	TGTGCCAGTAGTATAGTGTCACAGGGAATCACTGAAGCTTTCTTT
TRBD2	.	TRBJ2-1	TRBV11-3	CASSLEAGGIMNEQFF	TGTGCCAGCAGCTTAGAAGCGGGGGGGATTATGAATGAGCAGTTCTTC
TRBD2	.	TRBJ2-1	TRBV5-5	CASSLPAGGYNEQFF	TGTGCCAGCAGCCTACCAGCGGGGGGGTACAATGAGCAGTTCTTC
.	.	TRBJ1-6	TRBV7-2	CASTTQGFKAPLHF	TGTGCCAGCACCACACAGGGATTCAAGGCACCCCTCCACTTT
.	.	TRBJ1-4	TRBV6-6	CASSFITNEKLFF	TGTGCCAGCAGTTTCATTACTAATGAAAAACTGTTTTTT
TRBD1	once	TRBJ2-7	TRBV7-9	CASSLGPDRNYEQYF	TGTGCCAGCAGCTTGGGTCCGGACAGGAACTACGAGCAGTACTTC
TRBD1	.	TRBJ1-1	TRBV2	CASGRDRMNTEAFF	TGTGCCAGCGGAAGGGACAGGATGAACACTGAAGCTTTCTTT
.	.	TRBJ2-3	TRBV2	CASSEAGAKRGTDTQYF	TGTGCCAGCAGTGAAGCGGGGGCAAAGAGGGGCACAGATACGCAGTATTTT
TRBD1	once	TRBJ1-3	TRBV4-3	CASSQGTALGNTIYF	TGCGCCAGCAGCCAGGGGACAGCCCTCGGAAACACCATATATTTT
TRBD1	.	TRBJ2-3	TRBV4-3	CASSQEWGTADTQYF	TGCGCCAGCAGCCAAGAGTGGGGGACAGCAGATACGCAGTATTTT
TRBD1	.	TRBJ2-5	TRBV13	CASSSAGGAETQYF	TGTGCCAGCAGCTCAGCAGGGGGCGCGGAGACCCAGTACTTC
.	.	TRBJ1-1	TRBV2	CASSASHGNTEAFF	TGTGCCAGCAGCGCCTCGCACGGGAACACTGAAGCTTTCTTT
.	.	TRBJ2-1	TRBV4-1	CASSQVESPSYNEQFF	TGCGCCAGCAGCCAAGTGGAGTCTCCCTCCTACAATGAGCAGTTCTTC
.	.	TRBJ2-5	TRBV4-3	CASSPRVSQETQYF	TGCGCCAGCAGCCCCCGGGTCTCCCAAGAGACCCAGTACTTC
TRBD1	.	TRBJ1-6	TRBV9	CASSVRSAGGVGSPLHF	TGTGCCAGCAGCGTTCGTTCAGCAGGGGGCGTAGGATCACCCCTCCACTTT
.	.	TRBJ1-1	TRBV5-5	CASTPDGANTEAFF	TGTGCCAGCACCCCGGATGGGGCGAACACTGAAGCTTTCTTT
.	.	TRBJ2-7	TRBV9	CASSPRASRTYEQYF	TGTGCCAGCAGCCCCCGGGCTAGCCGTACCTACGAGCAGTACTTC
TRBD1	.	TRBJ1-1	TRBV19	CASSMTGLATEAFF	TGTGCCAGTAGTATGACAGGGTTAGCTACTGAAGCTTTCTTT
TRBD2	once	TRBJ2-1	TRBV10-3	CAISLGLAGNEQFF	TGTGCCATCAGCTTGGGACTAGCGGGCAATGAGCAGTTCTTC
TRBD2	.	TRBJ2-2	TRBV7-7	CASSPGGWNTGELFF	TGTGCCAGCAGCCCGGGAGGGTGGAACACCGGGGAGCTGTTTTTT
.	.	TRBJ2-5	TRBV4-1	CASSQEGSLETQYF	TGCGCCAGCAGCCAAGAAGGTAGCTTAGAGACCCAGTACTTC
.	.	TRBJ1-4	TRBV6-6	CASSYHGATNEKLFF	TGTGCCAGCAGTTACCACGGTGCAACTAATGAAAAACTGTTTTTT
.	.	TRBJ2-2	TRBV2	CAAGVGWLFF	TGTGCCGCCGGGGTCGGATGGCTGTTTTTT
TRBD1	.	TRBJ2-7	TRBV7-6	CASSPPGQTYEQYF	TGTGCCAGCAGCCCTCCGGGACAGACCTACGAGCAGTACTTC
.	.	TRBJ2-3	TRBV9	CASSVAREDMHTDTQYF	TGTGCCAGCAGCGTAGCCCGAGAGGACATGCACACAGATACGCAGTATTTT
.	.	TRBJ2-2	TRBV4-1	CASSQHVLTGELFF	TGCGCCAGCAGCCAGCATGTACTTACCGGGGAGCTGTTTTTT
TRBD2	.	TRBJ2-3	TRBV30	CAWRGLAGVGDTQYF	TGTGCCTGGAGGGGACTAGCGGGAGTCGGTGATACGCAGTATTTT
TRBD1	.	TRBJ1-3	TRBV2	CAGLRTGDGNTIYF	TGTGCCGGACTTCGGACAGGGGACGGAAACACCATATATTTT
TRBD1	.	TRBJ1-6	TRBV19	CASRDSINSPLHF	TGTGCCAGTCGGGACAGCATTAATTCACCCCTCCACTTT
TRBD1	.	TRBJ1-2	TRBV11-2	CASSLSDRGNYGYTF	TGTGCCAGCAGCTTATCCGACAGGGGGAACTATGGCTACACCTTC
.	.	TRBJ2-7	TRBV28	CASSSGSPSYEQYF	TGTGCCAGCTCATCGGGGTCCCCCTCCTACGAGCAGTACTTC
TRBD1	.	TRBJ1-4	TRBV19	CASSPQGDYEKLFF	TGTGCCAGTAGTCCACAGGGGGATTATGAAAAACTGTTTTTT
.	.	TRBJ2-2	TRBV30	CAWSPGTNTGELFF	TGTGCCTGGAGTCCAGGGACGAACACCGGGGAGCTGTTTTTT
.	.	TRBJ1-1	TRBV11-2	CASSFPTRAGRGTEAFF	TGTGCCAGCAGCTTCCCGACCAGGGCAGGACGGGGGACTGAAGCTTTCTTT